This paragraph reports one TCR beta chain. Its antigen remains unidentified. No much larger clonotype is one base removed from it; base qualities were not supplied. This sample is part of a study of beta chain features in type 1 diabetes (dated by TCRdb to about 2018). In terms of the full investigation: Mean age, gender distribution, total cell number and subset yield were not different between patients and healthy donors. Across all samples, about 110 million sorted cells were examined, and cell number per subset correlated strongly with RNA yield. Whereas all 30 or so donors provided naive and central memory subsets, regulatory and stem cell-like memory subsets were isolated from just 8 patients and roughly 8 healthy donors. The study compared TCRB repertoires of sorted circulating CD4+ T cell subsets between recently diagnosed type 1 diabetes patients and matched healthy donors.

The High Capacity cDNA Reverse Transcription Kit was used to reverse transcribe all of the isolated RNA, meaning that expressed TCRB transcripts were what got sequenced. Deep immunoSEQ sequencing was performed on naive, central memory and regulatory T cell samples, with an average of roughly 4 million total reads per sample. Sorted cells were lysed in RLT buffer, and RNA was extracted using DNase-treated RNeasy Micro or Mini kits according to cell number. Each cell subset was processed on its own to prevent cross-contamination, while patient and healthy donor samples were processed together. The immunoSEQ multiplex PCR was used to amplify TCRB sequences from cDNA, generating 87-bp fragments that spanned the CDR3 region. Sequencing of the amplicons was done on the Illumina HiSeq platform. In the source study's methods: PCR bias was corrected computationally using synthetic template baselines, and reads within Hamming distance 2 were collapsed, with unmergeable singletons discarded. Reads were aligned against IMGT to assign V, D and J genes, CDR3 length and insertions or deletions at six rearrangement sites. Within each subset, clonotype counts were normalized to sorted cell number, after which true diversity and Gini coefficients were computed with the tcR R package. The overlap coefficient, calculated on TCRB nucleotide sequences, was used to quantify repertoire sharing. TCRdb's version of the immuneACCESS table is confined to in-frame rearrangements and falls short of the full clone set. An unresolved V gene accounts for under half of the shortfall where checked; the remainder is of unknown origin. For V, J and clone size, that table is used; D and trimming come from the DNA. The sample profile shows 200,000 to 250,000 clones; 27% of them were found once. 3% to 4% of the sample goes to the ten largest clones.

The full study reports these points: Type 1 diabetes patients showed a moderate but significant shortening of TCRB CDR3 length in all four CD4+ subsets. At VDJ recombination sites, patients with type 1 diabetes made fewer insertions and deleted more nucleotides, a pattern implying thymic rearrangement abnormalities. Naive, central memory and regulatory TCRB repertoires appeared to be more similar among patients than among healthy donors. Because cDNA was sequenced instead of genomic DNA, activated cells with high expression could be over-represented, although the groups did not differ in activation or CD3 levels. PCR may preferentially amplify shorter templates, but because patient and control samples were amplified and corrected together, any resulting skew would affect both groups equally. HLA sub-analyses involved small numbers of individuals, so any influence of HLA type on TCRB rearrangement remained unresolved.

Each donor gave one peripheral blood draw, approximately 100 mL on average, collected into heparinised tubes. A BD FACSAria II was used to sort naive, central memory, regulatory and stem cell-like memory CD4+ T cells with a panel that included CD45RO, CCR7, CD25, CD127, CD95 and CD27. Purity was above 95% for every sorted population. PBMCs were isolated right away by Lymphoprep density gradient centrifugation and were stained directly, without culture. So that batch effects would be minimized, each experiment stained and sorted samples in pairs, pairing one healthy donor with one patient. From a lookup of the germline V gene, CDR1 and CDR2 are LGHNA and YNFKEQ. At the junction V is shortened by 4 bases and J by 0 bases, with 13 bases in between. Inclusive of the bounding cysteine and phenylalanine, the CDR3 is 16 residues long. Only the CDR3 region is kept as DNA, spanning 48 bases read in frame from base 1.

The chain employs TRBV4-2 and TRBJ1-3, with the D gene too uncertain to name. Sequenced: central memory CD4+ T cells from blood. The source of this sequence is a man aged 25-45 years in good health. The sequence in DNA is TGTGCCAGCAGCCGGGTTCGGCGGGACTCTGGAAACACCATATATTTT. The resulting protein is CASSRVRRDSGNTIYF.